This TCR beta chain was recovered during a study of control samples from healthy donors and cancer patients. Sequencing was performed with immunoSEQ multiplex PCR; in TCRdb, only in-frame clones are kept and a portion is missing. The sample lists 74,000 or so clones; approximately 90% were seen once. This receptor was taken from a man aged 50 to 60 in good health. The sequenced material came from blood.

The CDR3 spells CASSLRVSGPIGEKLFF. As DNA, the CDR3 is TGTGCCAGCAGCCTTCGCGTCTCCGGACCCATCGGAGAAAAACTGTTTTTT. The chain links TRBV3-1 (or the pseudogene TRBV3-2) to TRBJ1-4; unclear D gene. This CDR3 is 17 amino acids long. CDR1 and CDR2 from the germline V gene are LGHDT and YNNKEL (reference sequence). V dropped 4 bases and J dropped 8 bases, with 23 bases sitting between them.